This entry concerns a single T cell receptor beta chain. The antigen remains unidentified. The sample comes from a study of shared clonotypes between healthy human individuals. Study-wide results and caveats: Non-shared clonotypes were found to have lower generation probabilities than the clonotypes that were shared by all four of the sorted-subset donors. Rarefaction analysis demonstrated incomplete sorted-subset sequencing notwithstanding large depth.

The protocol was immunoSEQ multiplex PCR, while the TCRdb copy is restricted to in-frame clones and leaves out a portion. The sample holds 800,000 to 950,000 clones, 95% to 97% seen once. Terminally differentiated effector memory CD45RA+ cells were excluded from the naive CD8 cells, which were CD45RO-negative and positively selected for CCR7. Trimming stripped 5 bases from V and 0 bases from J, with 11 bases between. The CDR3 extends over 14 amino acids. Germline V gives CDR1 SGHVS, CDR2 FQNEAQ. The TCR sequence derives from a man aged 25-45 years in good health. Sequenced input: naive CD8+ T cells sorted from blood. The V call is TRBV7-8, the J call TRBJ2-7; D unclear. As DNA, the CDR3 is TGTGCCAGCAGCGACCAGATGAGCTCCTACGAGCAGTACTTC. It specifies CASSDQMSSYEQYF. Supplemented by reference TRBV7-8 and TRBJ2-7, the full variable domain reads GAGVSQSPRYKVAKRGQDVALRCDPISGHVSLFWYQQALGQGPEFLTYFQNEAQLDKSGLPSDRFFAERPEGSVSTLKIQRTQQEDSAVYLCASSDQMSSYEQYFGPGTRLTVT.